These 17 T cell receptor beta chains came from one sample sequenced in a study of cytomegalovirus exposure and HLA in healthy donors. PCR amplification relied on 60 Vbeta primers (plus 13 Jbeta primers). Profiled with immunoSEQ multiplex PCR; TCRdb holds only in-frame clones, not every one. The top ten clones hold approximately 1.8% of a sample with 90,000 to 100,000 clones, roughly 70% of them seen once. Input material: PBMCs. The receptors stem from a male donor in good health and CMV-seronegative.

The chain combines TRBV6-6 with TRBJ1-1; 8 bases map to TRBD1. The CDR3 is 16 amino acids. V trimming: 0 bases; J trimming: 0 bases; junction bases outside the gene matches: 3. Germline V gene data show CDR1 as MNHNY and CDR2 as SVGAGI (reference sequence). This CDR3 is CASSYSPTGVNTEAFF. The CDR3, as DNA: TGTGCCAGCAGTTACTCGCCGACAGGGGTGAACACTGAAGCTTTCTTT.

The chain links TRBV6-6 to TRBJ1-4; D is perhaps TRBD1 (5 bases). V lost 5 bases, J lost 7 bases, and 14 bases lay in between. The CDR3 covers 14 residues. CDR1 is MNHNY, CDR2 SVGAGI, per germline (reference sequence). CDR3 loop: CASSHPWGAEKLFF. The CDR3 nucleotides read TGTGCCAGCAGTCACCCTTGGGGCGCTGAAAAACTGTTTTTT.

This clone was counted a few times. This sequence joins TRBV6-1 and TRBJ1-5; D might be TRBD1 (5 bases). Germline CDR1 MNHNS, CDR2 SASEGT. The CDR3 runs to 13 residues. V gave up 10 bases and J gave up 3 bases, with 13 bases separating them. This chain's CDR3 is CATIDSFNQPQHF. The CDR3 DNA reads TGTGCCACCATAGACAGTTTCAATCAGCCCCAGCATTTT.

This clone turned up a few times. This rearrangement joins TRBV4-1 to TRBJ2-7; 9 bases map to TRBD1. V was pared by 0 bases and J by 6 bases, with 6 bases of the junction left unmatched. Germline V lookup: CDR1 MGHRA, CDR2 YSYEKL. The CDR3 length is 15 residues. This CDR3 reads CASSQDGTGLSEQYF. DNA for the CDR3: TGCGCCAGCAGCCAAGACGGGACAGGGTTAAGCGAGCAGTACTTC.

The chain recombines TRBV29-1 with TRBJ2-3, with 14 bases identical to TRBD2. This CDR3 is 14 amino acids long. Looked up from germline, CDR1 is SQVTM and CDR2 is ANQGSEA. The chain's CDR3 is CSTTSGRAADTQYF. In DNA, the CDR3 is TGCAGTACGACTAGCGGGAGGGCTGCAGATACGCAGTATTTT.

The rearrangement links TRBV27 to TRBJ1-5; TRBD1 matches at 8 bases. The CDR3 loop spans 16 amino acids. Germline loops: CDR1 MNHEY, CDR2 SMNVEV (reference sequence). With 0 bases clipped from V and 4 bases from J, the junction kept 5 bases outside the gene matches. CDR3 amino acids: CASSLSSGQGNQPQHF. CDR3 DNA sequence: TGTGCCAGCAGTTTATCGAGCGGACAGGGAAATCAGCCCCAGCATTTT.

The V gene is TRBV6-6, the J gene TRBJ1-2; TRBD1 agrees at 9 bases. Looked up from germline, CDR1 is MNHNY and CDR2 is SVGAGI (reference sequence). This CDR3 has 15 amino acids. The V gene end was trimmed by 0 bases and the J gene end by 6 bases; junction bases not matched to a gene: 5. The CDR3 region has the DNA TGTGCCAGCAGTTACTCTGGACAGGGGCCTAATGGCTACACCTTC. It is translated as CASSYSGQGPNGYTF.

In the case of this clone: The sample contains more than one DNA sequence encoding this CDR3. The chain has TRBV7-6 and TRBJ2-7, with D hard to call. V shed 5 bases and J shed 3 bases, with 11 bases lying between them. Per germline, CDR1 SGHVS and CDR2 FNYEAQ. CDR3 length: 13 amino acids. The CDR3 sequence is CASSPRQRYEQYF. CDR3 in DNA: TGTGCCAGCAGCCCCCGGCAGCGCTACGAGCAGTACTTC.

This clone turned up a few times. The V and J genes are TRBV5-1 and TRBJ2-5; 9 nucleotides agree with TRBD2. The CDR3 is made up of 15 amino acids. Germline V gene data show CDR1 as SGHRS and CDR2 as YFSETQ. With 6 bases clipped from V and 5 bases from J, the junction kept 11 bases outside the gene matches. The CDR3 region has the DNA TGCGCCAGCACCCTCGCTAGCGGGACGGAGGAGACCCAGTACTTC. Translated, it gives CASTLASGTEETQYF.

The chain combines TRBV11-3 with TRBJ1-2; no definite D call. The CDR3 sequence is 12 residues long. V was shortened by 2 bases and J by 4 bases, with 5 bases between the two germline ends. Per the germline V gene, CDR1 is SGHNT and CDR2 is YENEEA. The CDR3: CASSLSGYGYTF. CDR3 nucleotide sequence: TGTGCCAGCAGCTTATCGGGCTATGGCTACACCTTC.

V is TRBV6-6 and J is TRBJ2-5; 7 bases map to TRBD1. J gave up 5 bases and V 8 bases, and 8 bases lay outside the gene matches. Germline loops: CDR1 MNHNY, CDR2 SVGAGI (reference sequence). The CDR3 is 13 residues long. The DNA for the CDR3 is TGTGCCAGCTCGAGACAGGGATTGGAGACCCAGTACTTC. It specifies CASSRQGLETQYF.

Only one count was recorded for this clone. The rearrangement uses TRBV13 and TRBJ2-5, with a possible D match to TRBD1 (6 bases). The V gene's germline CDR1 is PRHDT and CDR2 FYEKMQ (reference sequence). The ends were cut back, 8 bases at V and 3 bases at J, with 13 bases in the middle. The CDR3 length is 13 residues. Here the CDR3 reads CASGRNREETQYF. The DNA for the CDR3 is TGTGCCAGCGGCCGAAACAGGGAAGAGACCCAGTACTTC.

This chain links TRBV27 with TRBJ2-2, with 12 bases matching TRBD2. In germline, CDR1 is MNHEY, CDR2 SMNVEV (reference sequence). V dropped 5 bases and J dropped 2; count of bases not matched to a gene: 12. This CDR3 spans 19 amino acids. In DNA form, the CDR3 reads TGTGCCAGCAGTCCATCGCCACTAGCGGGAGGTTACAACACCGGGGAGCTGTTTTTT. Translating it yields CASSPSPLAGGYNTGELFF.

This clone occurred once. The genes are TRBV9 and TRBJ2-5, with 8 positions matching TRBD1. Germline CDR1 SGDLS, CDR2 YYNGEE. The trim removed 6 bases at V and 5 bases at J, leaving 12 bases unmatched. CDR3 length equals 15 residues. The CDR3 DNA follows: TGTGCCAGCACCCCAGGGGGCCTAGCTAGGGAGACCCAGTACTTC. As protein: CASTPGGLARETQYF.

J is TRBJ1-2 and V is TRBV7-9, with 10 bases lining up with TRBD1. Germline trimming cut 2 bases from V and 9 bases from J; bases unmatched to any gene: 3. Looked up from germline, CDR1 is SEHNR and CDR2 is FQNEAQ (reference sequence). This CDR3 region has 13 residues. This CDR3 is CASSLSTGGSYTF. Written as DNA, the CDR3 is TGTGCCAGCAGCTTATCGACAGGGGGCAGCTACACCTTC.

A few counts support this clone. V gene TRBV7-8 combines with J gene TRBJ1-5; 9 positions match TRBD1. The CDR3 loop spans 15 amino acids. The V gene end was trimmed by 5 bases and the J gene end by 7 bases; junction bases not matched to a gene: 9. Germline values: CDR1 SGHVS, CDR2 FQNEAQ. The CDR3 sequence is CASSPLQGARQPQHF. CDR3 nucleotides: TGTGCCAGCAGCCCTCTACAGGGGGCGCGGCAGCCCCAGCATTTT.

The chain employs TRBV7-8 and TRBJ1-1; 7 bases map to TRBD1. V lost 0 bases and J lost 3; bases outside the gene matches: 10. There are 17 residues in the CDR3. Per the germline V gene, CDR1 is SGHVS and CDR2 is FQNEAQ. CDR3 sequence reads: CASSLAPTGWVDTEAFF. The CDR3 nucleotides are TGTGCCAGCAGCTTAGCTCCGACAGGGTGGGTCGACACTGAAGCTTTCTTT.